Each of the 27 T cell receptor beta chains below was sequenced from the same sample in a study of regulatory T cells in long-lasting Graves disease. Construction of TCR beta libraries relied on iRepertoire HTBI primers and on Arm-PCR targeting CDR3 regions. TCRdb recomputed calls from the multiplex PCR reads with MiXCR, one row per CDR3 protein. The table lists 600,000 to 850,000 distinct CDR3 sequences, about 32% of them singletons. As to time point: persistent/refractory GD, antithyroid drugs over 5 years with positive TRAb. The TCR library used RNA extracted from PBMCs. The specimen comprised peripheral blood mononuclear cells (PBMCs), sampled when the disease was refractory, from a patient treated with antithyroid drugs. These receptors were obtained from a female donor with Graves disease.

This clonotype was seen only a few times. The rearrangement links TRBV12-3 or TRBV12-4 to TRBJ1-4, with unresolved D. The CDR3 sequence is 11 residues long. V shed 6 bases and J shed 10 bases, with 9 bases lying between them. CDR3 in amino acids: CASRVTGKLFF. The CDR3 DNA is TGTGCCAGCAGGGTTACTGGAAAACTGTTTTTT.

The rearrangement joins TRBV5-1 to TRBJ1-1; possibly TRBD1 for D (5 bases). Germline CDR1 and CDR2: SGHRS and YFSETQ. The V end was cut by 0 bases, the J end by 4 bases, with 13 bases between. CDR3 size: 15 residues. The CDR3 DNA reads TGCGCCAGCAGCTTGGGAGGCAGGGAGGTCACTGAAGCTTTCTTT. Protein sequence: CASSLGGREVTEAFF.

V and J are TRBV29-1 and TRBJ2-5, with 10 bases identical to TRBD1. Germline V lookup: CDR1 SQVTM, CDR2 ANQGSEA. The CDR3 consists of 14 residues. V gave up 5 bases and J gave up 5 bases; unmatched junction bases: 8. CDR3 coding DNA: TGCAGCGTTCTACGGGACAGGGGCGGGGAGACCCAGTACTTC. Protein sequence: CSVLRDRGGETQYF.

This clonotype came up a few times. The J gene is TRBJ1-6, the V gene TRBV10-3; 9 positions agree with TRBD1. Trimming cost V 3 bases and J 7 bases; bases outside gene matches: 4. The germline gives CDR1 ENHRY, CDR2 SYGVKD. The CDR3 runs to 15 residues. Here the CDR3 reads CAISDLGQGNSPLHF. CDR3 DNA: TGTGCCATCAGTGACCTAGGACAGGGGAATTCACCCCTCCACTTT.

This clonotype was seen many times. This rearrangement joins TRBV2 to TRBJ2-2; D uncertain. Germline lookup yields CDR1 SNHLY and CDR2 FYNNEI. This CDR3 contains 15 residues. The V and J ends lost 8 bases and 0 bases respectively, with 13 bases between them. CDR3 sequence: CASGATYANTGELFF. The CDR3 DNA is TGTGCCAGCGGTGCCACTTACGCGAACACCGGGGAGCTGTTTTTT.

This clonotype has at least ten counts. The chain joins TRBV7-2 to TRBJ2-7; 7 bases line up with TRBD1. The CDR3 is 15 residues long. After removal of 2 bases from V and 3 bases from J, the junction contained 7 bases not matched to a gene. Germline CDR1 and CDR2: SGHTA and FQGNSA. CDR3 sequence: CASSLSRDRDYEQYF. For the CDR3, the DNA is TGTGCCAGCAGCTTATCCAGGGACAGAGACTACGAGCAGTACTTC.

This clonotype has a handful of counts. The chain uses TRBV15 and TRBJ1-1, with D uncertain. The CDR3 covers 15 residues. Trimming cost V 0 bases and J 0 bases, with 8 bases left between them. The germline V gene has CDR1 LNHNV and CDR2 YYDKDF (reference sequence). CDR3 in amino acids: CATSRDNRVNTEAFF. The CDR3 DNA follows: TGTGCCACCAGCAGAGATAATAGGGTGAACACTGAAGCTTTCTTT.

This clonotype was seen a handful of times. The chain joins TRBV28 to TRBJ1-4, with a possible D match to TRBD1 (5 bases). Trimming left V 6 bases short and J 0 bases short, with 11 bases between. Germline values: CDR1 MDHEN, CDR2 SYDVKM. The CDR3 consists of 15 residues. Written as DNA, the CDR3 is TGTGCCAGCAGAGCCACAGGAGCAACTAATGAAAAACTGTTTTTT. Its protein is CASRATGATNEKLFF. Supplemented by reference TRBV28 and TRBJ1-4, the full variable domain reads DVKVTQSSRYLVKRTGEKVFLECVQDMDHENMFWYRQDPGLGLRLIYFSYDVKMKEKGDIPEGYSVSREKKERFSLILESASTNQTSMYLCASRATGATNEKLFFGSGTQLSVL.

This clonotype appeared a few times. The chain couples TRBV11-2 to TRBJ1-2, with 7 bases lining up with TRBD1. The CDR3 runs to 13 residues. CDR1 is SGHAT and CDR2 is FQNNGV in the germline V gene. After removal of 8 bases from V and 7 bases from J, the junction contained 10 bases not matched to a gene. This chain's CDR3 is CASPNGDSSGYTF. The CDR3 DNA reads as TGTGCCAGCCCAAACGGGGACAGTTCTGGCTACACCTTC.

This clonotype was observed many times. This sequence joins TRBV20-1 and TRBJ2-4; D possibly matches TRBD1 or TRBD2 (5 bases each). This CDR3 region has 15 residues. Trimming took 5 bases from V and 2 from J, leaving 16 bases between them. Germline V gene data show CDR1 as DFQATT and CDR2 as SNEGSKA (reference sequence). CDR3 bases: TGCAGTGCTCGGGACCCTGGAGGAACCAAAAACATTCAGTACTTC. Encoded protein: CSARDPGGTKNIQYF.

With respect to this clonotype: An end of the junction differs from the germline gene, which may be a read error. This rearrangement joins TRBV6-1 to TRBJ1-4; D is perhaps TRBD1 (6 bases). The CDR3 contains 12 residues. CDR1 is MNHNS and CDR2 is SASEGT in the germline V gene. The CDR3 here is CVSRGTIEKLFF. The DNA of the CDR3 is TGTGTCAGCAGGGGCACAATTGAAAAACTGTTTTTT.

This sequence joins TRBV7-9 and TRBJ1-1; D remains unclear. V shed 5 bases and J shed 5 bases, with 18 bases lying between them. The CDR3 is made up of 15 amino acids. Germline lookup yields CDR1 SEHNR and CDR2 FQNEAQ (reference sequence). For the CDR3, the DNA is TGTGCCAGCAGCATCGAAGGGCAGATAGGTACTGAAGCTTTCTTT. It is translated as CASSIEGQIGTEAFF.

Concerning this clonotype: The junction shows a germline mismatch at one end, possibly a read error. The J gene is TRBJ2-4, the V gene TRBV20-1, with TRBD1 matching over 8 bases. The CDR3 has 15 amino acids. Per germline, CDR1 DFQATT and CDR2 SNEGSKA (reference sequence). CDR3 coding DNA: TGCAGCGCTAGGAGGGCAGGGGGCGGAGGAAACATTCAGTACTTC. It translates to CSARRAGGGGNIQYF.

This clonotype was seen ten or more times. The V call is TRBV11-2, the J call TRBJ2-5; D gene uncertain. V was cut by 1 base and J by 4 bases, with 7 bases left in between. Germline CDR1 and CDR2: SGHAT and FQNNGV. This CDR3 is 13 amino acids long. This CDR3 is CASSLAWVETQYF. The CDR3 DNA is TGTGCCAGCAGCTTAGCCTGGGTAGAGACCCAGTACTTC.

For the CDR3, the DNA is TGTGCCAGCAGCCAGATACAGGGGCTCCCCTACGAGCAGTACTTC. Its protein is CASSQIQGLPYEQYF. This rearrangement joins TRBV11-2 to TRBJ2-7; 7 positions agree with TRBD1. The CDR3 extends over 15 amino acids. Trimming took 5 bases from V and 2 from J; bases not matched to a gene: 9. The germline V gene encodes CDR1 SGHAT and CDR2 FQNNGV. Full variable domain (remainder filled in from reference TRBV11-2 and TRBJ2-7): EAGVAQSPRYKIIEKRQSVAFWCNPISGHATLYWYQQILGQGPKLLIQFQNNGVVDDSQLPKDRFSAERLKGVDSTLKIQPAKLEDSAVYLCASSQIQGLPYEQYFGPGTRLTVT.

This clonotype was found many times. The J gene is TRBJ1-6, the V gene TRBV28; 8 bases map to TRBD1. CDR1 is MDHEN and CDR2 is SYDVKM in the germline V gene. The CDR3 loop spans 15 amino acids. V dropped 3 bases and J dropped 6; count of bases not matched to a gene: 4. DNA of the CDR3: TGTGCCAGCAGTTTGAGGACAGGGTCTAATTCACCCCTCCACTTT. Encoded protein: CASSLRTGSNSPLHF.

This clonotype has only a few counts. The chain employs TRBV19 and TRBJ1-1; the match to TRBD1 covers 9 bases. The CDR3 extends over 18 amino acids. The V gene end was trimmed by 3 bases and the J gene end by 5 bases; junction bases not matched to a gene: 16. Germline CDR1 is LNHDA and CDR2 is SQIVND (reference sequence). The DNA for the CDR3 is TGTGCCAGTAGTATCGCTAACCGTCCGGGACAGGGAAAAACTGAAGCTTTCTTT. The encoded protein is CASSIANRPGQGKTEAFF.

A note on this clonotype: A single base separates this from a much larger clone, so it may be a read error. The chain employs TRBV6-9 and TRBJ2-7; 11 bases fit TRBD1. The V gene's germline CDR1 is MNHGY and CDR2 SVAAGI. CDR3 length: 15 amino acids. The CDR3 DNA reads as TGTACCAGCAGTTGGGGACAGGGGGATTCCTACGAGCAGTACTTC. This codes for CTSSWGQGDSYEQYF.

The rearrangement joins TRBV5-1 to TRBJ1-1, with 7 bases that match TRBD1. V gave up 3 bases and J gave up 1 base; unmatched junction bases: 6. From germline, CDR1 is SGHRS and CDR2 YFSETQ. This CDR3 is built from 15 residues. CDR3: CASSSPTGPNTEAFF. The CDR3 DNA sequence: TGCGCCAGCAGCTCCCCGACAGGGCCGAACACTGAAGCTTTCTTT.

The chain has TRBV7-9 and TRBJ1-1, with D tentatively TRBD1 (5 bases). The CDR3 loop spans 16 amino acids. V lost 2 bases and J 11 bases, leaving 24 bases between the germline ends. Germline V gene data show CDR1 as SEHNR and CDR2 as FQNEAQ (reference sequence). The CDR3: CASSLWQPGPEVKAFF. The CDR3 DNA reads as TGTGCCAGCAGCTTATGGCAGCCAGGGCCAGAGGTGAAGGCTTTCTTT.

This chain joins TRBV20-1 and TRBJ2-7; TRBD2 agrees at 13 bases. The CDR3 is 15 amino acids. Per the germline V gene, CDR1 is DFQATT and CDR2 is SNEGSKA (reference sequence). The V segment lost 0 bases and the J segment 7 bases; nucleotides outside the gene matches: 6. In DNA form, the CDR3 reads TGCAGTGCTAGAGAACTAGCGGGAGGGCCCAGAGAGCAGTACTTC. Amino acids: CSARELAGGPREQYF.

V is TRBV7-2 and J is TRBJ1-5; no definite D call. Germline CDR1 reads SGHTA; CDR2 reads FQGNSA. V was pared by 1 base and J by 7 bases, with 8 bases between. CDR3 size: 13 residues. The CDR3 is CASSLGPEQPQHF. CDR3 nucleotide sequence: TGTGCCAGCAGCTTAGGGCCAGAGCAGCCCCAGCATTTT.

This clonotype was counted a few times. The chain carries TRBV5-1 and TRBJ2-7; D is uncertain. The CDR3 totals 14 residues. Trimming cost V 1 base and J 4 bases, with 12 bases left between them. Germline V gene sequence: CDR1 SGHRS, CDR2 YFSETQ. The DNA of the CDR3 is TGCGCCAGCAGCTTGAGCCCGTCCCTTTACGAGCAGTACTTC. Translation: CASSLSPSLYEQYF.

This chain connects TRBV2 to TRBJ1-2, with 8 bases lining up with TRBD1. This CDR3 comprises 13 residues. V trimming: 7 bases; J trimming: 3 bases; junction bases outside the gene matches: 4. CDR1 is SNHLY and CDR2 is FYNNEI in the germline V gene. CDR3 nucleotide sequence: TGTGCCAGCACGGGACAGGTGTACTATGGCTACACCTTC. This codes for CASTGQVYYGYTF.

This clonotype was counted only a few times. V and J are TRBV30 and TRBJ1-6, with D hard to call. Trimming took off 3 bases at V and 2 bases at J, with 5 bases between the two ends. Germline loops: CDR1 GTSNPN, CDR2 SVGIG (reference sequence). This CDR3 has 13 residues. The CDR3 DNA reads TGTGCCTGGAGAACAGCCTATAATTCACCCCTCCACTTT. This encodes CAWRTAYNSPLHF.

J is TRBJ2-1 and V is TRBV9; TRBD2 matches 14 bases. CDR1 and CDR2 (germline): SGDLS, YYNGEE. The CDR3 totals 16 residues. V was clipped by 0 bases and J by 9 bases; unmatched bases: 5. The CDR3 sequence is CASSVGTSGRIGEQFF. The CDR3 DNA reads TGTGCCAGCAGCGTAGGGACTAGCGGGAGGATTGGTGAGCAGTTCTTC.

This clonotype was observed at least ten times. The V and J genes are TRBV12-3 or TRBV12-4 and TRBJ2-1, with 7 bases identical to TRBD2. V was pared by 6 bases and J by 0 bases, with 5 bases of the junction left unmatched. The CDR3 is 15 residues long. CDR3 residues: CASRRLAISYNEQFF. CDR3 bases: TGTGCCAGCAGGAGACTAGCCATCTCCTACAATGAGCAGTTCTTC.